This T cell receptor beta chain emerged from a study of cytomegalovirus exposure and HLA in healthy donors. The PCR made use of 60 Vbeta and 13 Jbeta primers. Assay used: immunoSEQ multiplex PCR; TCRdb lists only in-frame clones, some missing. The data contain under 200,000 clones, 60% to 85% of them singletons. CDR1 is MDHEN, CDR2 SYDVKM, per germline. Trimming at V came to 6 bases and at J to 3 bases, leaving 7 bases not matched to a gene. The CDR3 contains 14 residues. The sample consisted of PBMCs. The rearrangement links TRBV28 to TRBJ1-2; the match to TRBD1 covers 7 bases. This receptor was taken from a woman in her 50s in good health and CMV-seropositive. The CDR3 DNA reads TGTGCCAGCAGAACTTTGGACAGGTACTATGGCTACACCTTC. It is translated as CASRTLDRYYGYTF.